These 8 T cell receptor beta chains share one sample of origin, sequenced in a study of neurological immune-mediated disorders. Time point reported: longitudinal time-point 3. Each CDR3 protein is one row after TCRdb ran MiXCR on the 5' RACE reads. The table lists more than 75,000 distinct CDR3 sequences, 4.3% of them singletons, with over 5.5% in the top ten. Sequenced input: PBMCs. These receptors were taken from a woman aged 55-69 years with multiple sclerosis.

This clonotype occurred many times. V gene TRBV7-9 combines with J gene TRBJ1-2, with unresolved D. Deletions cut 4 bases from V and 6 bases from J, with 12 bases between. This CDR3 comprises 13 residues. The germline V gene encodes CDR1 SEHNR and CDR2 FQNEAQ (reference sequence). Here the CDR3 reads CASSSRPPDGYTF. In nucleotides, the CDR3 is TGTGCCAGCAGCTCCCGCCCCCCGGATGGCTACACCTTC.

This clonotype came up many times. This rearrangement joins TRBV12-3 or TRBV12-4 to TRBJ1-3, with 9 bases matching TRBD1. The length of the CDR3 is 18 residues. J lost 1 base, V lost 3 bases, and 10 bases had no gene match. The CDR3 spells CASSFRVPGQGSGNTIYF. The CDR3 nucleotides are TGTGCCAGCAGTTTTCGAGTCCCGGGACAGGGTTCTGGAAACACCATATATTTT.

This clonotype showed up many times. The rearrangement joins TRBV5-1 to TRBJ2-5, with D possibly matching TRBD2 (5 bases). Per the germline V gene, CDR1 is SGHRS and CDR2 is YFSETQ. There are 14 residues in the CDR3. V was clipped by 4 bases and J by 2 bases, with 12 bases between them. The CDR3 is CASSPSGIQETQYF. CDR3 DNA: TGCGCCAGCAGCCCCTCCGGGATACAAGAGACCCAGTACTTC.

Ten or more counts support this clonotype. The chain employs TRBV20-1 and TRBJ2-3, with 14 bases that match TRBD2. CDR1 DFQATT and CDR2 SNEGSKA come from the germline V gene (reference sequence). The CDR3 is 19 amino acids. Trimming cost V 2 bases and J 0 bases; bases outside gene matches: 10. The CDR3 nucleotides are TGCAGTGCTAGATACAGGACTAGCGGGGGGTCCTCTAGCACAGATACGCAGTATTTT. Protein product: CSARYRTSGGSSSTDTQYF.

This clonotype appeared many times. This chain uses TRBV5-1 with TRBJ1-4; D gene unclear. Germline-derived CDR1 and CDR2 are SGHRS and YFSETQ. The V gene lost 4 bases and the J gene lost 0 bases, with 22 bases spanning the gap. The CDR3 length is 19 residues. CDR3 loop: CASSPRRAGSFATNEKLFF. The CDR3 region has the DNA TGCGCCAGCAGCCCCCGTCGGGCGGGTTCCTTTGCAACTAATGAAAAACTGTTTTTT. Full variable domain (outside the CDR3, taken from reference TRBV5-1 and TRBJ1-4): KAGVTQTPRYLIKTRGQQVTLSCSPISGHRSVSWYQQTPGQGLQFLFEYFSETQRNKGNFPGRFSGRQFSNSRSEMNVSTLELGDSALYLCASSPRRAGSFATNEKLFFGSGTQLSVL.

This clonotype was seen repeatedly, ten times or more. V gene TRBV20-1 combines with J gene TRBJ2-3; D is perhaps TRBD1 (5 bases). Germline CDR1 DFQATT, CDR2 SNEGSKA (reference sequence). The V end was cut by 3 bases, the J end by 0 bases, with 16 bases between. The CDR3 loop spans 16 amino acids. CDR3 region: CSARTERQLSTDTQYF. The CDR3 DNA sequence: TGCAGTGCTAGGACGGAAAGACAGCTTAGCACAGATACGCAGTATTTT.

This clonotype was recorded many times. The chain combines TRBV4-1 with TRBJ1-2; maybe TRBD1 (6 bases). The CDR3 has 16 residues. Trimming removed 7 bases at V and 1 base at J, with 19 bases between. Germline V gene lookup returns CDR1 MGHRA and CDR2 YSYEKL. The CDR3 sequence is CASTPGGGLINYGYTF. In DNA form, the CDR3 reads TGCGCCAGCACCCCAGGTGGGGGGCTAATTAACTATGGCTACACCTTC.

At least ten counts were recorded for this clonotype. The genes are TRBV4-1 and TRBJ2-5; TRBD2 might be the D (7 bases). V was shortened by 1 base and J by 4 bases, with 19 bases between the two germline ends. Germline CDR1 MGHRA, CDR2 YSYEKL. The CDR3 has 17 residues. The CDR3: CASSQARTGGHSETQYF. The CDR3 DNA is TGCGCCAGCAGCCAAGCGAGAACGGGGGGACACTCAGAGACCCAGTACTTC.